This T cell receptor beta chain was sequenced in a study of cytotoxic CD8 clonotypes in ibrutinib-treated CLL. Regarding this clone: Its antigen remains unknown.

V shed 0 bases and J shed 0 bases, with 9 bases lying between them. This CDR3 spans 16 amino acids. Germline CDR1 is SGHRS and CDR2 is YFSETQ. Overall study findings and caveats: Clonotypes that were public were uncommon, and they contracted or stayed stable on treatment.

TCRdb keeps only in-frame clones here, not all; method: immunoSEQ multiplex PCR. This sample carries approximately 340,000 clones, approximately 67% of them seen once, and the ten largest clones take approximately 6%. The chain joins TRBV5-1 to TRBJ2-2, with D possibly matching TRBD1 (5 bases). This specimen was PBMCs, taken after 36 months of ibrutinib treatment. The clonotype originates from a human donor with chronic lymphocytic leukemia. The CDR3 region has the DNA TGCGCCAGCAGCTTGGTGTGGGGCGCGAACACCGGGGAGCTGTTTTTT. Amino acid sequence: CASSLVWGANTGELFF.